What follows are 21 T cell receptor beta chains derived from one specimen sequenced in a study of blood T cell repertoires in COVID-19. Measured with immunoSEQ multiplex PCR; TCRdb has only the in-frame clones, and not every one. The data show roughly 84,000 clones, with roughly 75% seen just once and about 4% held by the top ten. Specimen: peripheral blood. All receptors come from a woman aged 50 to 60 with acute or convalescent COVID-19.

This chain links TRBV3-1 (or the pseudogene TRBV3-2) with TRBJ1-1, with 7 bases matching TRBD1. The CDR3 totals 17 residues. CDR1 LGHDT and CDR2 YNNKEL come from the germline V gene (reference sequence). J lost 6 bases, V lost 4 bases, and 17 bases had no gene match. The CDR3 loop is CASSPTPQGVRAPEAFF. CDR3 DNA: TGTGCCAGCAGCCCGACCCCTCAGGGGGTTCGGGCTCCTGAAGCTTTCTTT.

The chain recombines TRBV30 with TRBJ1-6, with 7 bases fitting TRBD1. This CDR3 has 14 amino acids. The J segment lost 10 bases and the V segment lost 3 bases, leaving 9 bases of the junction unmatched. Germline assignment: CDR1 GTSNPN and CDR2 SVGIG (reference sequence). This chain's CDR3 is CAWRDPGRGSPLHF. The DNA of the CDR3 is TGTGCCTGGAGGGATCCGGGCAGGGGGTCACCCCTCCACTTT.

This chain links TRBV3-1 (or the pseudogene TRBV3-2) with TRBJ2-1; 11 bases map to TRBD2. V lost 6 bases and J lost 6; bases outside the gene matches: 4. The germline gives CDR1 LGHDT, CDR2 YNNKEL (reference sequence). The CDR3 runs 14 residues. The CDR3 coding sequence is TGTGCCAGCAGGACTAGCGGGGCTCCCAATGAGCAGTTCTTC. The encoded protein is CASRTSGAPNEQFF.

The chain carries TRBV4-1 and TRBJ2-7; 10 bases line up with TRBD2. Germline loops: CDR1 MGHRA, CDR2 YSYEKL. V gave up 0 bases and J gave up 6 bases; unmatched junction bases: 5. There are 15 residues in the CDR3. CDR3 bases: TGCGCCAGCAGCCAAGACGTCAGCGGGGGGGTCGAGCAGTACTTC. Translated: CASSQDVSGGVEQYF.

The CDR3 DNA reads as TGTGCCAGCAGCTTAAAACAGGGTTCGGGTTCACCCCTCCACTTT. Encoded protein: CASSLKQGSGSPLHF. The chain couples TRBV7-2 to TRBJ1-6; D is possibly TRBD1 (6 bases). CDR3 length: 15 residues. Germline CDR1 SGHTA, CDR2 FQGNSA. Trimming left V 2 bases short and J 9 bases short, with 14 bases between.

The chain couples TRBV2 to TRBJ1-3; TRBD1 is a possible D gene (6 bases). With 6 bases removed from V and 0 bases from J, the gap between germline ends came to 12 bases. Germline CDR1 and CDR2: SNHLY and FYNNEI. The length of the CDR3 is 15 residues. The DNA of the CDR3 is TGTGCCAGCAGACCGGACAGTACCTCTGGAAACACCATATATTTT. Its protein is CASRPDSTSGNTIYF.

The chain has TRBV19 and TRBJ1-2; D uncertain. Germline V gene data show CDR1 as LNHDA and CDR2 as SQIVND (reference sequence). The V and J ends lost 5 bases and 4 bases respectively, with 11 bases between them. The CDR3 runs to 13 residues. The CDR3 region has the DNA TGTGCCAGTAGTGAGGTTTCCCTCTATGGCTACACCTTC. It is translated as CASSEVSLYGYTF.

The table lists this clone with a count of one. The chain has TRBV3-1 (or the pseudogene TRBV3-2) and TRBJ2-3; D gene uncertain. The CDR3 sequence is 13 residues long. Germline CDR1 LGHDT, CDR2 YNNKEL (reference sequence). The V end lost 0 bases, the J end lost 5 bases, and 6 bases lay between the germline ends. The CDR3 reads CASSQDAEDTQYF. The CDR3 DNA follows: TGTGCCAGCAGCCAAGATGCAGAAGATACGCAGTATTTT.

This clone was detected only once. The genes are TRBV14 and TRBJ1-1; D ambiguous. V gave up 2 bases and J gave up 5 bases, with 9 bases separating them. CDR1 and CDR2 from the germline V gene are SGHDN and FVKESK. This CDR3 comprises 13 residues. The CDR3 bases are TGTGCCAGCAGCCAATCCCCGAGGACTGAAGCTTTCTTT. It codes for CASSQSPRTEAFF.

This rearrangement joins TRBV5-1 to TRBJ2-2; D ambiguous. The CDR3 extends over 14 amino acids. With 0 bases removed from V and 5 bases from J, the gap between germline ends came to 8 bases. Germline lookup yields CDR1 SGHRS and CDR2 YFSETQ. The CDR3 sequence is CASSLASKTGELFF. The CDR3 DNA reads TGCGCCAGCAGCTTGGCTAGTAAAACCGGGGAGCTGTTTTTT.

The chain couples TRBV13 to TRBJ1-1, with 8 nucleotides matching TRBD1. Germline assignment: CDR1 PRHDT and CDR2 FYEKMQ (reference sequence). V was clipped by 4 bases and J by 4 bases; unmatched bases: 8. CDR3 size: 15 residues. This CDR3 reads CASSYTGGRGTEAFF. The CDR3 bases are TGTGCCAGCAGCTACACAGGGGGTCGGGGCACTGAAGCTTTCTTT.

The J gene is TRBJ2-7, the V gene TRBV6-1; 8 positions match TRBD1. The CDR3 sequence is 16 residues long. The germline V gene encodes CDR1 MNHNS and CDR2 SASEGT. With V trimmed by 3 bases and J by 5 bases, 12 bases remained unmatched. The chain's CDR3 is CASSEWTGLSEDEQYF. In nucleotides, the CDR3 is TGTGCCAGCAGTGAGTGGACAGGGTTGAGCGAGGACGAGCAGTACTTC.

The V gene is TRBV27, the J gene TRBJ2-1; 11 nucleotides agree with TRBD1. The ends lost 6 bases at V and 9 bases at J; junction bases unmatched: 7. The CDR3 sequence is 14 residues long. Germline CDR1 reads MNHEY; CDR2 reads SMNVEV (reference sequence). The CDR3 nucleotides are TGTGCCAGCAGGCCCCGGGACAGGGGGGGTGAGCAGTTCTTC. As protein: CASRPRDRGGEQFF.

This clone was recorded only once. This chain links TRBV5-1 with TRBJ1-4; a weak D match, TRBD1 (6 bases). V dropped 4 bases and J dropped 1 base, with 8 bases sitting between them. Germline CDR1 SGHRS, CDR2 YFSETQ. The length of the CDR3 is 14 residues. For the CDR3, the DNA is TGCGCCAGCAGCAAACAGGGAACTAATGAAAAACTGTTTTTT. Translated: CASSKQGTNEKLFF.

About this clone itself: Different DNA sequences within this sample yield the same CDR3. This chain uses TRBV12-3 or TRBV12-4 with TRBJ1-2, with D hard to call. The CDR3 contains 13 residues. Between the trimmed V and J ends, which lost 1 base and 2 bases, there was a span of 5 bases. CDR3: CASSLGQNYGYTF. CDR3 DNA sequence: TGTGCCAGCAGTTTAGGGCAGAACTATGGCTACACCTTC.

The chain links TRBV27 to TRBJ1-1; D unclear. The CDR3 is made up of 15 amino acids. Germline CDR1 reads MNHEY; CDR2 reads SMNVEV (reference sequence). V was shortened by 5 bases and J by 4 bases, with 17 bases between the two germline ends. CDR3 sequence: CASSPFERFGTEAFF. The DNA for the CDR3 is TGTGCCAGCAGTCCTTTTGAGAGGTTTGGCACTGAAGCTTTCTTT.

This chain links TRBV4-1 with TRBJ1-4; 10 positions agree with TRBD1. The V gene's germline CDR1 is MGHRA and CDR2 YSYEKL. Trimming cost V 6 bases and J 2 bases; bases outside gene matches: 3. This CDR3 has 15 amino acids. For the CDR3, the DNA is TGCGCCAGCAGGAGACAGGGGGCTACTAATGAAAAACTGTTTTTT. This sequence encodes CASRRQGATNEKLFF.

The chain links TRBV27 to TRBJ1-1; perhaps TRBD1 as D (5 bases). The ends were cut back, 8 bases at V and 2 bases at J, with 15 bases in the middle. The CDR3 totals 14 residues. Per germline, CDR1 MNHEY and CDR2 SMNVEV (reference sequence). The CDR3: CASAQGAVNTEAFF. CDR3 coding DNA: TGTGCCAGCGCCCAAGGGGCCGTAAACACTGAAGCTTTCTTT.

The genes are TRBV7-9 and TRBJ1-1; perhaps TRBD1 as D (5 bases). This CDR3 spans 11 amino acids. Germline-derived CDR1 and CDR2 are SEHNR and FQNEAQ (reference sequence). V lost 5 bases and J lost 10, with 11 bases in between. The CDR3 DNA reads as TGTGCCAGCAGCCCAGGGCCCGGAGCTTTCTTT. It specifies CASSPGPGAFF.

Only one count was recorded for this clone. The V and J genes are TRBV4-3 and TRBJ2-7; 8 bases agree with TRBD2. Trimming cost V 0 bases and J 2 bases; bases outside gene matches: 6. This CDR3 region has 16 residues. The germline V gene has CDR1 LGHNA and CDR2 YSLEER. The CDR3 is CASSQDLYSGAYEQYF. CDR3 nucleotides: TGCGCCAGCAGCCAAGATCTTTATAGCGGGGCCTACGAGCAGTACTTC.

This clone has more than one count but fewer than ten. The chain couples TRBV6-6 to TRBJ1-4; 10 bases line up with TRBD1. The CDR3 length is 18 residues. V dropped 5 bases and J dropped 5; count of bases not matched to a gene: 14. Germline CDR1 is MNHNY and CDR2 is SVGAGI (reference sequence). The CDR3 region is CASSLALRQGAYNEKLFF. The DNA for the CDR3 is TGTGCCAGCAGTCTAGCTCTTCGACAGGGGGCGTACAATGAAAAACTGTTTTTT.